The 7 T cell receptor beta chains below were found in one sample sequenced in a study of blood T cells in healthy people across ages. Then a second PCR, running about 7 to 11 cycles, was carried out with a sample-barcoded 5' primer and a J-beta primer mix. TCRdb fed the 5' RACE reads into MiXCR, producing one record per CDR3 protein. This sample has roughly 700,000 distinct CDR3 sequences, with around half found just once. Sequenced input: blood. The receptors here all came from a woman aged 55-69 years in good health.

The CDR3 here is CSAYQGQDQPQHF. CDR3 sequence (DNA): TGCAGTGCATACCAGGGGCAGGATCAGCCCCAGCATTTT. This chain joins TRBV20-1 and TRBJ1-5; possible D gene TRBD1, 6 bases. This CDR3 has 13 amino acids. Trimming stripped 6 bases from V and 5 bases from J, with 14 bases between. Per the germline V gene, CDR1 is DFQATT and CDR2 is SNEGSKA (reference sequence).

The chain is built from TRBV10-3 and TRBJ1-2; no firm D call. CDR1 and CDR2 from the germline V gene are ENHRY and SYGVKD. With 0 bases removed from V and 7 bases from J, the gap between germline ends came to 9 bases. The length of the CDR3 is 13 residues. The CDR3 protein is CAISESELGGYTF. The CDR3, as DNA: TGTGCCATCAGTGAGTCCGAATTGGGTGGCTACACCTTC.

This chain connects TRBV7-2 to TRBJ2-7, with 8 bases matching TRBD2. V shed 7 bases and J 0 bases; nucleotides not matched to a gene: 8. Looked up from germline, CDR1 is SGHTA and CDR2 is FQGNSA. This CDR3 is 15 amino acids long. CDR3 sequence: CASTQSGSGSYEQYF. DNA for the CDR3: TGTGCCAGCACCCAGAGCGGGAGTGGCTCCTACGAGCAGTACTTC.

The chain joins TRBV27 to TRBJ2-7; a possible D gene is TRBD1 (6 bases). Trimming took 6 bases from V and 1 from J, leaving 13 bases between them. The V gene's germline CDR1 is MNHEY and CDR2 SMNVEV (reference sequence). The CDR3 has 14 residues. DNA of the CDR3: TGTGCCAGCAGGCCCATGGACAGATCCTACGAGCAGTACTTC. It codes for CASRPMDRSYEQYF.

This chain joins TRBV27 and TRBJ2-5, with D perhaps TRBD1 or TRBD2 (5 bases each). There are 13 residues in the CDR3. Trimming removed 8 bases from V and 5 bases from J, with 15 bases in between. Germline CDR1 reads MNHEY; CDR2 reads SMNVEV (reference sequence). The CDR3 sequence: CASARGGGETQYF. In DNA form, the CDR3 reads TGTGCCAGCGCCCGTGGGGGTGGGGAGACCCAGTACTTC.

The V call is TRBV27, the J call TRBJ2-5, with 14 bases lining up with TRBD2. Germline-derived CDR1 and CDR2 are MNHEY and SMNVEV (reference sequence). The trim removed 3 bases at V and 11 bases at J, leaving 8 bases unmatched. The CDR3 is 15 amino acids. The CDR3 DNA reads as TGTGCCAGCAGTTTCGGGACTAGCGGGAGAACTGAGCAGTACTTC. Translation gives CASSFGTSGRTEQYF.

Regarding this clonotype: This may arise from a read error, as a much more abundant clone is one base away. The CDR3 sequence is CASSSPTREPYNEQYF. CDR3 in DNA: TGTGCCAGCAGCTCCCCCACTAGGGAGCCCTACAATGAGCAGTACTTC. The chain combines TRBV7-8 with TRBJ2-1, with D perhaps matching TRBD2 (5 bases). The J call could be wrong; TRBJ2-7 is a better fit for the DNA end. Germline CDR1 is SGHVS and CDR2 is FQNEAQ. CDR3 length: 16 residues.